The clone carrying this T cell receptor (beta chain) has just a few counts. Methods used by the authors: Using reference gene primer amplification, nucleated cell counts were estimated. Assay: immunoSEQ multiplex PCR; the TCRdb copy retains only in-frame clones and omits some. The V and J calls and clone size come from that table; D and trimming were worked out from the DNA. Here the sample spans roughly 410,000 clones, approximately 90% being singletons. This sample is drawn from a study of blood T cell repertoires in COVID-19. Across the study: Researchers got acute and convalescent COVID-19 samples from the United States, Italy and Spain.

With 4 bases removed from V and 7 bases from J, the gap between germline ends came to 11 bases. This CDR3 comprises 14 residues. Germline assignment: CDR1 SEHNR and CDR2 FQNEAQ (reference sequence). The Seattle patients, enrolled during active infection, were followed longitudinally. The J gene is TRBJ1-6, the V gene TRBV7-9, with D possibly being TRBD1 (5 bases). The sequenced material came from peripheral blood. The TCR was taken from a woman in her thirties or forties with COVID-19, enrolled during active disease. Here the CDR3 DNA reads TGTGCCAGCAGCTCAGAAGGACACAATTCACCCCTCCACTTT. Residues: CASSSEGHNSPLHF.